This entry lists 6 T cell receptor beta chains sequenced from one sample in a study of cytomegalovirus exposure and HLA in healthy donors. It was with 60 Vbeta and 13 Jbeta primers that the PCR ran. Using immunoSEQ multiplex PCR, the repertoire was profiled, and TCRdb retains in-frame clones only, with some absent. Of 87,000 or so clones in the sample, approximately 7.7% were seen once. The source material was PBMCs. These receptors all come from a man in his fifties in good health and CMV-seronegative.

This rearrangement joins TRBV25-1 to TRBJ1-1; TRBD1 agrees at 7 bases. The germline CDR1 and CDR2 sequences are MGHDK and SYGVNS. The ends lost 5 bases at V and 6 bases at J; junction bases unmatched: 21. The CDR3 loop spans 18 amino acids. In DNA, the CDR3 is TGTGCCAGCAGTCCGATGGAAAGGACGACAGGGAAGACGGCTGAAGCTTTCTTT. It yields the protein CASSPMERTTGKTAEAFF. Full variable domain (remainder filled in from reference TRBV25-1 and TRBJ1-1): EADIYQTPRYLVIGTGKKITLECSQTMGHDKMYWYQQDPGMELHLIHYSYGVNSTEKGDLSSESTVSRIRTEHFPLTLESARPSHTSQYLCASSPMERTTGKTAEAFFGQGTRLTVV.

This clone was found a few times. As DNA, the CDR3 is TGTGCCTGGAGTGCCGGGACTAGCGGCTACGAGCAGTACTTC. It encodes CAWSAGTSGYEQYF. This chain joins TRBV30 and TRBJ2-7, with 11 bases aligning to TRBD2. The junction had 2 bases not matched to a gene; V was cut back by 1 base and J by 3 bases. Per the germline V gene, CDR1 is GTSNPN and CDR2 is SVGIG (reference sequence). The length of the CDR3 is 14 residues.

The rearrangement links TRBV6-1 to TRBJ2-5; 7 bases map to TRBD2. J lost 5 bases, V lost 7 bases, and 13 bases had no gene match. The CDR3 totals 15 residues. CDR1 MNHNS and CDR2 SASEGT come from the germline V gene. The chain's CDR3 is CASTSGGRAGETQYF. CDR3 DNA sequence: TGTGCCAGCACCTCGGGCGGGAGAGCAGGGGAGACCCAGTACTTC.

This chain joins TRBV5-4 and TRBJ1-1, with D possibly TRBD1 on 6 matching bases. Trimming removed 3 bases from V and 1 base from J, with 13 bases in between. This CDR3 region has 15 residues. The germline gives CDR1 SGHNT, CDR2 YYREEE (reference sequence). CDR3 in amino acids: CASSSHRGANTEAFF. CDR3 nucleotide sequence: TGTGCCAGCAGCTCCCATCGGGGGGCGAACACTGAAGCTTTCTTT.

This clone came up a few times. The chain recombines TRBV7-8 with TRBJ2-5; 11 positions match TRBD2. Trimming took 3 bases from V and 3 from J; bases not matched to a gene: 3. Germline CDR1 reads SGHVS; CDR2 reads FQNEAQ. The CDR3 is made up of 15 amino acids. DNA of the CDR3: TGTGCCAGCAGCTTCCTAGCGGGAGGAAAAGAGACCCAGTACTTC. It encodes CASSFLAGGKETQYF.

This clone has just a few counts. The chain carries TRBV15 and TRBJ2-3; 8 bases fit TRBD1. Germline loops: CDR1 LNHNV, CDR2 YYDKDF (reference sequence). There are 14 residues in the CDR3. Germline trimming cut 0 bases from V and 11 bases from J; bases unmatched to any gene: 7. The CDR3, as DNA: TGTGCCACCAGCAGAGATCTGGGACAGGAAAAGCAGTATTTT. Translated, it gives CATSRDLGQEKQYF.